These 15 T cell receptor beta chains came from one sample sequenced in a study of shared clonotypes between healthy human individuals. Cells designated naive CD8 were CD45RO-negative and were positively selected for CCR7, with terminally differentiated effector memory CD45RA+ cells excluded. Sequencing used immunoSEQ multiplex PCR; TCRdb keeps in-frame clones, though not all of them. The sample has about 580,000 clones; 95% to 98% are singletons. Input material: naive CD8+ T cells sorted from blood. The receptors originated from a man in his thirties or forties in good health.

The chain joins TRBV29-1 to TRBJ2-7; 10 bases line up with TRBD1. V shed 0 bases, J shed 6 bases, and the junction held 8 bases outside the gene matches. In germline, CDR1 is SQVTM, CDR2 ANQGSEA. The CDR3 has 15 residues. The CDR3 bases are TGCAGCGTTGAAGACCCCCGGGACAGGGGTGGCGAGCAGTACTTC. This sequence encodes CSVEDPRDRGGEQYF.

The chain links TRBV9 to TRBJ2-7; 8 bases line up with TRBD1. The V and J ends lost 1 base and 6 bases, in that order; junction bases with no gene match: 3. The CDR3 is 13 amino acids. Germline V lookup: CDR1 SGDLS, CDR2 YYNGEE. The CDR3 region is CASSVQGAGEQYF. Here the CDR3 DNA reads TGTGCCAGCAGCGTACAGGGGGCGGGCGAGCAGTACTTC.

This clone was seen a single time. The sample carries other DNA sequences with the same CDR3. The genes are TRBV27 and TRBJ2-1; weak D call: TRBD2 (6 bases). Trimming stripped 1 base from V and 0 bases from J, with 10 bases between. Germline values: CDR1 MNHEY, CDR2 SMNVEV (reference sequence). There are 16 residues in the CDR3. DNA for the CDR3: TGTGCCAGCAGTTTATTGGCGGGAAGCTCCTACAATGAGCAGTTCTTC. Translating gives CASSLLAGSSYNEQFF.

V gene TRBV15 combines with J gene TRBJ2-2, with TRBD2 identical over 9 bases. From germline, CDR1 is LNHNV and CDR2 YYDKDF (reference sequence). J lost 4 bases, V lost 5 bases, and 11 bases had no gene match. The CDR3 is made up of 17 amino acids. The CDR3 nucleotides are TGTGCCACCAGCTCGCGCATGGTAGCGGGAGTCACCGGGGAGCTGTTTTTT. Its protein is CATSSRMVAGVTGELFF.

The chain joins TRBV28 to TRBJ2-1, with D maybe TRBD2 (5 bases). The CDR3 is made up of 12 amino acids. V dropped 6 bases and J dropped 15 bases, with 18 bases sitting between them. Germline V gene sequence: CDR1 MDHEN, CDR2 SYDVKM. CDR3: CASSPPGGLRFF. The CDR3 DNA follows: TGTGCCAGCAGCCCTCCTGGCGGGCTTCGGTTCTTC.

This clone was observed once. The DNA of the CDR3 is TGTGCCAGCAGCCCGCCGGGGGACAGGGTATATGGCTACACCTTC. Amino acids: CASSPPGDRVYGYTF. The chain employs TRBV28 and TRBJ1-2; 9 bases match TRBD1. The CDR3 contains 15 residues. V lost 6 bases and J lost 5; bases outside the gene matches: 10. Looked up from germline, CDR1 is MDHEN and CDR2 is SYDVKM.

J is TRBJ2-3 and V is TRBV2, with unresolved D. Germline V gene data show CDR1 as SNHLY and CDR2 as FYNNEI. The CDR3 is made up of 12 amino acids. Trimming stripped 10 bases from V and 3 bases from J, with 11 bases between. In nucleotides, the CDR3 is TGTGCCATCCTGGGTAAAACAGATACGCAGTATTTT. Protein product: CAILGKTDTQYF.

This chain links TRBV27 with TRBJ2-1; unclear D gene. Germline loops: CDR1 MNHEY, CDR2 SMNVEV (reference sequence). The CDR3 totals 14 residues. V gave up 1 base and J gave up 3 bases, with 7 bases separating them. For the CDR3, the DNA is TGTGCCAGCAGTTTATACTACAGCTACAATGAGCAGTTCTTC. It codes for CASSLYYSYNEQFF.

V is TRBV5-8 and J is TRBJ2-7; 8 nucleotides agree with TRBD1. Losses at the gene ends were 3 bases for V and 5 bases for J; bases not matched to a gene: 10. Germline V CDR1 and CDR2: SGHTS, YDEGEE. This CDR3 is 15 amino acids long. The CDR3 coding sequence is TGTGCCAGCAGCTCCGGGACAGGAAGTTCCGACGAGCAGTACTTC. Translation gives CASSSGTGSSDEQYF.

J is TRBJ2-2 and V is TRBV5-5; possible D gene TRBD2, 5 bases. V lost 2 bases and J 4 bases, leaving 12 bases between the germline ends. From germline, CDR1 is SGHKS and CDR2 YYEKEE (reference sequence). The CDR3 consists of 15 residues. The CDR3 reads CASSFSSSPTGELFF. The CDR3 DNA reads TGTGCCAGCAGCTTTTCATCTAGCCCCACCGGGGAGCTGTTTTTT.

The chain couples TRBV7-2 to TRBJ2-2; D unclear. Per germline, CDR1 SGHTA and CDR2 FQGNSA. This CDR3 has 12 amino acids. V was cut by 7 bases and J by 7 bases, with 10 bases left in between. The DNA for the CDR3 is TGTGCCAGCACATTCCGTGTCGGGGAGCTGTTTTTT. Amino acids: CASTFRVGELFF.

V is TRBV30 and J is TRBJ2-7; 7 bases are shared with TRBD2. Germline V gene sequence: CDR1 GTSNPN, CDR2 SVGIG (reference sequence). The CDR3 consists of 15 residues. V shed 0 bases, J shed 6 bases, and the junction held 11 bases outside the gene matches. CDR3 bases: TGTGCCTGGAGTGTAGGCCCAGCGGGAACCTCCGAGCAGTACTTC. This sequence encodes CAWSVGPAGTSEQYF. Full variable domain (outside the CDR3, taken from reference TRBV30 and TRBJ2-7): SQTIHQWPATLVQPVGSPLSLECTVEGTSNPNLYWYRQAAGRGLQLLFYSVGIGQISSEVPQNLSASRPQDRQFILSSKKLLLSDSGFYLCAWSVGPAGTSEQYFGPGTRLTVT.

The chain has TRBV11-2 and TRBJ1-3; possible D gene TRBD1, 6 bases. The CDR3 has 18 residues. The germline V and J ends were trimmed by 1 base and 0 bases, with 16 bases remaining between them. CDR1 and CDR2 from the germline V gene are SGHAT and FQNNGV. The CDR3 reads CASSLGSDRPSSGNTIYF. DNA of the CDR3: TGTGCCAGCAGCTTAGGATCGGACAGACCGAGCTCTGGAAACACCATATATTTT.

The chain combines TRBV5-1 with TRBJ1-2; 7 bases map to TRBD1. J was trimmed by 5 bases and V by 4 bases; bases with no gene match: 8. The CDR3 has 14 residues. Germline V gene data show CDR1 as SGHRS and CDR2 as YFSETQ. CDR3 DNA sequence: TGCGCCAGCAGCGACGGACAGGCGGGGTATGGCTACACCTTC. Its protein is CASSDGQAGYGYTF.

The chain is built from TRBV29-1 and TRBJ1-5; the match to TRBD1 covers 9 bases. The ends lost 3 bases at V and 6 bases at J; junction bases unmatched: 6. CDR1 and CDR2 (germline): SQVTM, ANQGSEA. This CDR3 spans 14 amino acids. The CDR3 DNA sequence: TGCAGCGTTGAGGACAGGGGCAGGGGTCAGCCCCAGCATTTT. It encodes CSVEDRGRGQPQHF.